The entry that follows covers one T cell receptor beta chain sequence. A much larger clone differs by one base, so this may be a read error. Amplified TCR beta CDR3 regions came from RNA transcripts. A first-round RT-PCR of the TCR CDR3 used the HTBI primer set. In TCRdb, the multiplex PCR reads were re-called with MiXCR into one record per CDR3 protein. The sample holds around 290,000 distinct CDR3 sequences, over 15% seen once. Trimming removed 5 bases from V and 5 bases from J, with 15 bases in between. This CDR3 comprises 14 residues. Germline CDR1 is SGHTA and CDR2 is FQGNSA. This sample was taken from a study of T cells in Graves' hyperthyroidism and ophthalmopathy.

Sequencing used blood. The J gene is TRBJ1-1, the V gene TRBV7-2; D may be TRBD1 (6 bases). The clonotype comes from a woman aged 55 to 70 with Graves' ophthalmopathy. The CDR3: CASSSPADRTEAFF. CDR3 sequence (DNA): TGTGCCAGCAGCAGCCCCGCTGACAGGACTGAAGCTTTCTTT.